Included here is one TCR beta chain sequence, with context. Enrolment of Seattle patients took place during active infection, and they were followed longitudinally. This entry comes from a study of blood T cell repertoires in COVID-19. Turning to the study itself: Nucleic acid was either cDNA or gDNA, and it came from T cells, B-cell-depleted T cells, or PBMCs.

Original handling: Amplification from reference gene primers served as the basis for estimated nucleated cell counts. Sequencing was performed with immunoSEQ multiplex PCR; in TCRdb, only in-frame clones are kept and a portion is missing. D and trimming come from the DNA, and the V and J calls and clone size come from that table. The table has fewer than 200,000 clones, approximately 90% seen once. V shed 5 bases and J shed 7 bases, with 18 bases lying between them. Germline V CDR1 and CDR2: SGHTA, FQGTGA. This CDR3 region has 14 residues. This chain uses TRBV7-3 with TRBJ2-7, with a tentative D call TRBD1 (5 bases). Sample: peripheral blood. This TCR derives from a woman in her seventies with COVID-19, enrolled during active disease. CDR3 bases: TGTGCCAGCAGCCCTAAACGGACATCTGATGAGCAGTACTTC. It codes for CASSPKRTSDEQYF.